This entry describes one TCR beta chain. Its antigen is not yet known. Base qualities are not provided; no much larger clone lies one nucleotide away. Per the germline V gene, SGHRS is the CDR1 and YFSETQ is the CDR2. Trimming removed 3 bases from V and 4 bases from J; the gene matches leave 8 bases unexplained. Its CDR3 holds 15 amino acids, cysteine through phenylalanine. The DNA shown is the 45-base CDR3, in frame from base 1. The source of the sample is a study of cytomegalovirus exposure and HLA in healthy donors (dated by TCRdb to the late 2010s). The study in broad terms: According to a later analysis, one platform produced both the roughly 130 validation repertoires and the 550 to 800 repertoires of the first cohort. The study aimed to test whether cataloging public T cell receptors could reveal signatures of past pathogen exposure. A separate validation cohort of roughly 120 different subjects was used in addition to the approximately 700-subject first cohort. The study combined high-throughput TCR immunosequencing, statistical association of individual TCRs with disease status, and machine learning to predict cytomegalovirus infection status.

Separate from the roughly 630-subject first cohort, the validation cohort of around 130 subjects was the group to which the donors belonged. Preparation of the library involved the immunoSEQ multiplex PCR assay. The study's own analysis went as follows. A statistical classification framework was built to diagnose cytomegalovirus status from the catalog of TCR beta chain sequences. Imported from immuneACCESS, the table was reduced by TCRdb to in-frame sequences with V and J called. These copies leave out some clones; in studies compared against another copy, an unresolved V gene accounts for under half, and the cause of the remainder is not known. V and J calls and clone size come straight from that table; D and trimming were deduced from the DNA. Within this sample are 110,000 to 150,000 clones, with almost 85% of them counted one time only. Over 1.3% of the sample comes from the top ten. Findings and caveats that apply to the study as a whole: Cytomegalovirus status was reported to be diagnosed by the classifier with high specificity and sensitivity in both the original and validation cohorts. A later analysis found that TCRs clustered in the first cohort also tended to co-occur in the 100 to 150 validation repertoires, with about 94% of cluster scores above 0. Most TCR sequences were seen in very few donors, while some public TCRs were found in many individuals. A total of about 180 TCR beta chains were listed by the study as associated with cytomegalovirus. A later analysis lacked HLA typing for the validation cohort, so it scored co-occurrence in that cohort across all 110 or so repertoires. A few of the identified cytomegalovirus-associated TCR beta chains were confirmed in vitro to be specific for cytomegalovirus antigens. It was suggested by the authors that the approach could potentially be generalized to other disease states and immunological phenotypes.

The rearranged chain carries TRBV5-1 and TRBJ2-5, with TRBD1 matching 8 junction bases. Sequencing used PBMCs. The source is a woman aged 25-40 years in good health and CMV-seronegative. CDR3 sequence: CASSSGQGMLETQYF. The nucleotides are TGCGCCAGCAGCTCAGGACAGGGTATGTTAGAGACCCAGTACTTC.